The T cell receptor beta chain described here comes from a study of blood T cells in healthy people across ages. To note about this clonotype: Its antigen remains unidentified.

The CDR3 length is 14 residues. Germline values: CDR1 MNHEY, CDR2 SVGEGT. V was trimmed by 5 bases and J by 5 bases, leaving 16 bases between them. Study observations and caveats: The fall in TCR beta diversity per million T cells was roughly linear with age.

Together with a sample-barcoded 5' primer, a J-beta primer mix was included in a second PCR lasting about 6 to 11 cycles. TCRdb processed the 5' RACE reads anew with MiXCR; each CDR3 protein has one entry. The repertoire holds around 1,700,000 distinct CDR3 sequences, with approximately 30% as singletons. It was approximately 10 milliliters of peripheral blood that were drawn from each donor. Per sample, extraction of total RNA gave at least 5 micrograms in every case. This TCR came from a woman in her twenties or thirties in good health. The sequencing input was blood. The genes are TRBV6-2 or TRBV6-3 and TRBJ2-7, with D perhaps TRBD2 (6 bases). CDR3 in DNA: TGTGCCAGCAGTCAGCTGGGACTGAATCACGAGCAGTACTTC. It is translated as CASSQLGLNHEQYF.